The rows below give T cell receptor beta chains drawn from one sample of a study of cytomegalovirus exposure and HLA in healthy donors. Libraries were prepared by immunoSEQ multiplex PCR; TCRdb keeps only in-frame clonotypes and omits some of them. The table for this sample gives approximately 100,000 clones. The source material was PBMCs. These receptors were collected from a middle-aged man in good health and CMV-seronegative. The CDR3 runs from the conserved cysteine through the conserved F or W. The order of the fields is V gene, D gene, J gene, CDR3 protein, CDR3 DNA. The D gene is left open where the match is weak.

V gene: TRBV6-5
D gene: .
J gene: TRBJ2-6
CDR3 protein: CASSPRGGGANVLTF
CDR3 DNA: TGTGCCAGCAGCCCCCGCGGTGGGGGGGCCAACGTCCTGACTTTC

V gene: TRBV9
D gene: .
J gene: TRBJ2-2
CDR3 protein: CASSVATAWAGELFF
CDR3 DNA: TGTGCCAGCAGCGTAGCCACAGCCTGGGCCGGGGAGCTGTTTTTT

V gene: TRBV5-1
D gene: .
J gene: TRBJ1-1
CDR3 protein: CASSEQPSNTEAFF
CDR3 DNA: TGCGCCAGCAGTGAGCAACCCTCGAACACTGAAGCTTTCTTT

V gene: TRBV30
D gene: .
J gene: TRBJ1-1
CDR3 protein: CACRRGGLNTEAFF
CDR3 DNA: TGTGCCTGCCGTCGGGGGGGCCTAAACACTGAAGCTTTCTTT

V gene: TRBV28
D gene: TRBD1
J gene: TRBJ1-1
CDR3 protein: CASSLPGTGGEAFF
CDR3 DNA: TGTGCCAGCAGTTTACCCGGGACAGGGGGTGAAGCTTTCTTT

V gene: TRBV5-6
D gene: .
J gene: TRBJ2-7
CDR3 protein: CASSVNRYEQYF
CDR3 DNA: TGTGCCAGCAGCGTGAACAGGTACGAGCAGTACTTC

V gene: TRBV5-1
D gene: TRBD2
J gene: TRBJ2-7
CDR3 protein: CASSWGTSGSFSYEQYF
CDR3 DNA: TGCGCCAGCAGCTGGGGGACTAGCGGGAGCTTCTCCTACGAGCAGTACTTC

V gene: TRBV6-6
D gene: TRBD2
J gene: TRBJ2-1
CDR3 protein: CASRRGLAGVGNEQFF
CDR3 DNA: TGTGCCAGCAGGAGGGGACTAGCGGGAGTGGGGAATGAGCAGTTCTTC

V gene: TRBV5-1
D gene: TRBD2
J gene: TRBJ2-7
CDR3 protein: CASSLWGLAGAEDLRSYEQYF
CDR3 DNA: TGCGCCAGCAGCTTGTGGGGACTAGCGGGAGCCGAGGACCTAAGGTCCTACGAGCAGTACTTC

V gene: TRBV29-1
D gene: TRBD1
J gene: TRBJ1-2
CDR3 protein: CSVEERQGDGYTF
CDR3 DNA: TGCAGCGTTGAAGAGAGACAGGGAGATGGCTACACCTTC

V gene: TRBV7-2
D gene: TRBD2
J gene: TRBJ2-5
CDR3 protein: CASSELANSQETQYF
CDR3 DNA: TGTGCCAGCAGCGAACTAGCGAACTCGCAAGAGACCCAGTACTTC

V gene: TRBV21-1
D gene: .
J gene: TRBJ2-4
CDR3 protein: CASSKRVHVAKNIQYF
CDR3 DNA: TGTGCCAGCAGCAAACGGGTACACGTAGCCAAAAACATTCAGTACTTC

V gene: TRBV19
D gene: .
J gene: TRBJ2-1
CDR3 protein: CASSIKGRRANEQFF
CDR3 DNA: TGTGCCAGTAGTATCAAAGGTCGCAGGGCCAATGAGCAGTTCTTC

V gene: TRBV7-2
D gene: .
J gene: TRBJ2-5
CDR3 protein: CASSQFQETQYF
CDR3 DNA: TGTGCCAGCAGCCAATTCCAAGAGACCCAGTACTTC

V gene: TRBV10-2
D gene: TRBD2
J gene: TRBJ2-7
CDR3 protein: CASLGADSGSYEQYF
CDR3 DNA: TGCGCCAGCCTAGGAGCGGATAGCGGGTCCTACGAGCAGTACTTC

V gene: TRBV10-1
D gene: .
J gene: TRBJ1-3
CDR3 protein: CASTPMQGRPRGNTIYF
CDR3 DNA: TGCGCCAGCACCCCGATGCAGGGGCGCCCACGGGGAAACACCATATATTTT

V gene: TRBV19
D gene: TRBD1
J gene: TRBJ2-7
CDR3 protein: CASSDRAGYEQYF
CDR3 DNA: TGTGCCAGTAGTGACAGGGCGGGCTACGAGCAGTACTTC

V gene: TRBV7-8
D gene: .
J gene: TRBJ2-5
CDR3 protein: CASSLELVRETQYF
CDR3 DNA: TGTGCCAGCAGCTTAGAGTTAGTACGGGAGACCCAGTACTTC

V gene: TRBV10-3
D gene: TRBD1
J gene: TRBJ2-7
CDR3 protein: CASLGAGQGSGEQYF
CDR3 DNA: TGTGCCTCATTGGGGGCGGGACAGGGCTCCGGCGAGCAGTACTTC

V gene: TRBV11-2
D gene: .
J gene: TRBJ2-1
CDR3 protein: CASSQGPERYNEQFF
CDR3 DNA: TGTGCCAGCAGCCAGGGGCCAGAGCGCTACAATGAGCAGTTCTTC

V gene: TRBV7-8
D gene: TRBD1
J gene: TRBJ1-6
CDR3 protein: CASSLVGQESSYNSPLHF
CDR3 DNA: TGTGCCAGCAGCTTAGTGGGACAGGAGAGCTCCTATAATTCACCCCTCCACTTT

V gene: TRBV27
D gene: .
J gene: TRBJ1-6
CDR3 protein: CASSFIQGNSPLHF
CDR3 DNA: TGTGCCAGCAGTTTTATCCAGGGAAATTCACCCCTCCACTTT

V gene: TRBV19
D gene: .
J gene: TRBJ2-5
CDR3 protein: CASSIGPSETQYF
CDR3 DNA: TGTGCCAGTAGTATAGGGCCCTCAGAGACCCAGTACTTC

V gene: TRBV5-1
D gene: TRBD2
J gene: TRBJ2-1
CDR3 protein: CASRQGTSGTYNEQFF
CDR3 DNA: TGCGCCAGTAGACAGGGGACTAGCGGGACCTACAATGAGCAGTTCTTC

V gene: TRBV7-2
D gene: .
J gene: TRBJ1-1
CDR3 protein: CASTVHTEAFF
CDR3 DNA: TGTGCCAGCACCGTCCACACTGAAGCTTTCTTT

V gene: TRBV5-1
D gene: .
J gene: TRBJ2-7
CDR3 protein: CASSLGSGELYEQYF
CDR3 DNA: TGCGCCAGCAGCTTGGGTTCTGGGGAGCTCTACGAGCAGTACTTC

V gene: TRBV30
D gene: .
J gene: TRBJ1-2
CDR3 protein: CAWTGANYGYTF
CDR3 DNA: TGTGCCTGGACAGGGGCTAACTATGGCTACACCTTC

V gene: TRBV28
D gene: .
J gene: TRBJ2-7
CDR3 protein: CASSFRDYEQYF
CDR3 DNA: TGTGCCAGCAGTTTCAGGGACTACGAGCAGTACTTC

V gene: TRBV6-1
D gene: TRBD2
J gene: TRBJ2-3
CDR3 protein: CASSGTSGPSTDTQYF
CDR3 DNA: TGTGCCAGCAGTGGAACTAGCGGGCCTAGCACAGATACGCAGTATTTT

V gene: TRBV5-1
D gene: TRBD2
J gene: TRBJ2-3
CDR3 protein: CASSLLGSLAGDFSDTQYF
CDR3 DNA: TGCGCCAGCAGCTTGTTAGGGTCACTAGCGGGAGACTTTTCGGATACGCAGTATTTT

V gene: TRBV27
D gene: .
J gene: TRBJ1-5
CDR3 protein: CASSLYGGNQPQHF
CDR3 DNA: TGTGCCAGCAGTTTATACGGAGGCAATCAGCCCCAGCATTTT

V gene: TRBV11-2
D gene: TRBD2
J gene: TRBJ2-3
CDR3 protein: CASSFRSGSSTDTQYF
CDR3 DNA: TGTGCCAGCAGCTTTCGCAGCGGGAGTTCAACAGATACGCAGTATTTT

V gene: TRBV10-2
D gene: TRBD2
J gene: TRBJ2-5
CDR3 protein: CASSESGGMGPGTQYF
CDR3 DNA: TGCGCCAGCAGTGAGTCGGGAGGGATGGGCCCAGGGACCCAGTACTTC

V gene: TRBV5-4
D gene: TRBD2
J gene: TRBJ2-7
CDR3 protein: CASSYSGTTSYEQYF
CDR3 DNA: TGTGCCAGCAGCTACTCCGGGACTACATCCTACGAGCAGTACTTC

V gene: TRBV9
D gene: TRBD1
J gene: TRBJ2-3
CDR3 protein: CASSARTGTDTQYF
CDR3 DNA: TGTGCCAGCAGCGCCCGGACAGGGACAGATACGCAGTATTTT

V gene: TRBV11-2
D gene: .
J gene: TRBJ1-3
CDR3 protein: CASSLATGQPGNTIYF
CDR3 DNA: TGTGCCAGCAGCTTAGCGACGGGACAACCTGGAAACACCATATATTTT

V gene: TRBV7-9
D gene: .
J gene: TRBJ1-4
CDR3 protein: CASSLGGLTNEKLFF
CDR3 DNA: TGTGCCAGCAGCTTAGGCGGGTTAACTAATGAAAAACTGTTTTTT

V gene: TRBV7-9
D gene: .
J gene: TRBJ1-2
CDR3 protein: CASSLGQSFYGYTF
CDR3 DNA: TGTGCCAGCAGCTTAGGACAGTCCTTCTATGGCTACACCTTC

V gene: TRBV7-2
D gene: TRBD1
J gene: TRBJ2-2
CDR3 protein: CASSLQGQGAGELFF
CDR3 DNA: TGTGCCAGCAGCTTGCAGGGACAGGGCGCCGGGGAGCTGTTTTTT

V gene: TRBV29-1
D gene: TRBD1
J gene: TRBJ2-7
CDR3 protein: CSVETGDYEQYF
CDR3 DNA: TGCAGCGTTGAGACAGGGGACTACGAGCAGTACTTC

V gene: TRBV19
D gene: TRBD1
J gene: TRBJ2-2
CDR3 protein: CASSHRGQHTGELFF
CDR3 DNA: TGTGCCAGTAGTCATCGGGGACAGCACACCGGGGAGCTGTTTTTT

V gene: TRBV30
D gene: .
J gene: TRBJ1-2
CDR3 protein: CAWSGGNYGYTF
CDR3 DNA: TGTGCCTGGAGCGGGGGGAACTATGGCTACACCTTC

V gene: TRBV7-2
D gene: TRBD1
J gene: TRBJ2-5
CDR3 protein: CASSLTSGQEQETQYF
CDR3 DNA: TGTGCCAGCAGCTTAACAAGTGGACAGGAGCAAGAGACCCAGTACTTC

V gene: TRBV19
D gene: TRBD1
J gene: TRBJ2-7
CDR3 protein: CASSSRDRGISYEQYF
CDR3 DNA: TGTGCCAGTAGTAGCCGGGACAGGGGGATTTCGTACGAGCAGTACTTC

V gene: TRBV4-1
D gene: TRBD2
J gene: TRBJ2-7
CDR3 protein: CASSPLAGVSRFNEQYF
CDR3 DNA: TGCGCCAGCAGCCCTCTAGCGGGGGTCTCACGTTTCAACGAGCAGTACTTC

V gene: TRBV5-1
D gene: .
J gene: TRBJ1-3
CDR3 protein: CASSSSIPGNTIYF
CDR3 DNA: TGCGCCAGCAGCTCCAGTATTCCTGGAAACACCATATATTTT

V gene: TRBV27
D gene: .
J gene: TRBJ2-6
CDR3 protein: CASSLITGTGANVLTF
CDR3 DNA: TGTGCCAGCAGTCTTATAACCGGGACAGGGGCCAACGTCCTGACTTTC

V gene: TRBV6-1
D gene: .
J gene: TRBJ2-3
CDR3 protein: CASSEGVSGTDTQYF
CDR3 DNA: TGTGCCAGCAGCGAAGGTGTTAGCGGCACAGATACGCAGTATTTT

V gene: TRBV2
D gene: TRBD2
J gene: TRBJ2-2
CDR3 protein: CACEKPGLKNTGELFF
CDR3 DNA: TGTGCCTGTGAAAAGCCGGGACTAAAGAACACCGGGGAGCTGTTTTTT

V gene: TRBV18
D gene: .
J gene: TRBJ2-7
CDR3 protein: CASSSGNPYEQYF
CDR3 DNA: TGTGCCAGCTCATCGGGGAACCCCTACGAGCAGTACTTC

V gene: TRBV2
D gene: .
J gene: TRBJ1-1
CDR3 protein: CASSPRENTEAFF
CDR3 DNA: TGTGCCAGCAGCCCCAGGGAGAACACTGAAGCTTTCTTT

V gene: TRBV30
D gene: TRBD1
J gene: TRBJ1-6
CDR3 protein: CAWRKKQGVNNSPLHF
CDR3 DNA: TGTGCCTGGAGGAAGAAACAGGGGGTAAATAATTCACCCCTCCACTTT

V gene: TRBV4-3
D gene: TRBD1
J gene: TRBJ1-1
CDR3 protein: CASSQIGTGGSEAFF
CDR3 DNA: TGCGCCAGCAGCCAGATCGGGACAGGGGGGTCTGAAGCTTTCTTT

V gene: TRBV9
D gene: .
J gene: TRBJ2-3
CDR3 protein: CASSGAGIVSTDTQYF
CDR3 DNA: TGTGCCAGCAGCGGCGCAGGGATTGTAAGCACAGATACGCAGTATTTT

V gene: TRBV5-4
D gene: .
J gene: TRBJ2-4
CDR3 protein: CASSLGGALAKNIQYF
CDR3 DNA: TGTGCCAGCAGCTTGGGAGGAGCGCTAGCCAAAAACATTCAGTACTTC